Listed here is a single T cell receptor beta chain. Its antigen is as yet unknown. CDR1 and CDR2 (germline): SEHNR, FQNEAQ (reference sequence). The CDR3 runs to 14 residues. V lost 6 bases, J lost 1 base, and 11 bases lay in between. There were TCR beta CDR3 regions amplified from RNA transcripts. A first-round RT-PCR of the TCR CDR3 used the HTBI primer set. TCRdb reprocessed the multiplex PCR reads via MiXCR and lists one record per CDR3 protein. Here the sample spans 450,000 to 500,000 distinct CDR3 sequences, under 25% being singletons. Cells are PBMCs isolated from roughly 9.2 ml of fresh blood. The data belong to a study of T cells in Graves' hyperthyroidism and ophthalmopathy. The study, taken as a whole, reports: A model of 13 V-J pairs discriminated ophthalmopathy from stable hyperthyroidism.

The chain recombines TRBV7-9 with TRBJ2-3; no clear D. Sample: blood. The receptor's source is a woman in her seventies with Graves' ophthalmopathy. The chain's CDR3 is CASRSFRGTDTQYF. The CDR3 region has the DNA TGTGCCAGCAGGTCCTTTCGGGGCACAGATACGCAGTATTTT.